Below, 29 T cell receptor beta chains from the same sample are listed, as sequenced in a study of PD-1 blockade in classical Hodgkin lymphoma. Only in-frame clones appear in the TCRdb table, and some are missing; sequencing was by immunoSEQ multiplex PCR. The sample has about 89,000 clones, 75% to 95% seen once. Specified time point: cycle 4 day 1 (C4D1), after 6 weeks of nivolumab. In every patient, relapse followed autologous stem cell transplantation, while exposure to brentuximab vedotin differed. Source: peripheral blood mononuclear cells (PBMCs), taken before the fourth cycle of nivolumab. These receptors came from a human donor with classical Hodgkin lymphoma.

V and J are TRBV27 and TRBJ2-5; 9 bases are a match to TRBD1. Gene TRBJ2-7 matches the end of the DNA better, so the J call may be wrong. CDR1 MNHEY and CDR2 SMNVEV come from the germline V gene (reference sequence). The CDR3 is made up of 15 amino acids. CDR3 loop: CASSLSGTGRYEQYF. In DNA, the CDR3 is TGTGCCAGCAGTTTATCCGGGACAGGGAGGTACGAGCAGTACTTC.

This rearrangement joins TRBV9 to TRBJ1-1; D not resolved. V dropped 0 bases and J dropped 0 bases, with 6 bases sitting between them. The CDR3 is 14 amino acids. The germline V gene has CDR1 SGDLS and CDR2 YYNGEE. This chain's CDR3 is CASSVGRMNTEAFF. Written as DNA, the CDR3 is TGTGCCAGCAGCGTAGGGCGGATGAACACTGAAGCTTTCTTT.

This clone was counted between two and nine times. The genes are TRBV18 and TRBJ1-3; no definite D call. CDR3 size: 14 residues. Trimming cost V 0 bases and J 0 bases, with 3 bases left between them. Germline V gives CDR1 KGHSH, CDR2 LQKENI. The CDR3 region is CASSPPLSGNTIYF. As DNA, the CDR3 is TGTGCCAGCTCACCACCGCTCTCTGGAAACACCATATATTTT.

V and J are TRBV4-3 and TRBJ2-7, with 7 bases matching TRBD1. Germline V CDR1 and CDR2: LGHNA, YSLEER. This CDR3 is built from 16 residues. V was pared by 1 base and J by 5 bases, with 11 bases of the junction left unmatched. CDR3 DNA sequence: TGCGCCAGCAGCCAAGGAAAGAGGGGGCTGGTCCACGAGCAGTACTTC. Protein: CASSQGKRGLVHEQYF.

J is TRBJ2-7 and V is TRBV27; D is perhaps TRBD1 (7 bases). This CDR3 comprises 14 residues. The germline V and J ends were trimmed by 4 bases and 6 bases, with 16 bases remaining between them. CDR1 and CDR2 from the germline V gene are MNHEY and SMNVEV (reference sequence). The CDR3 nucleotides read TGTGCCAGCAGTTACGACAGGGACTTGAGCGAGCAGTACTTC. Translating it yields CASSYDRDLSEQYF.

The chain uses TRBV30 and TRBJ2-7; the match to TRBD1 covers 8 bases. J was trimmed by 4 bases and V by 3 bases; bases with no gene match: 8. Germline lookup yields CDR1 GTSNPN and CDR2 SVGIG (reference sequence). The CDR3 extends over 14 amino acids. In nucleotides, the CDR3 is TGTGCCTGGAGCGACAGGGGTTTTAAGTACGAGCAGTACTTC. The encoded protein is CAWSDRGFKYEQYF.

V and J are TRBV15 and TRBJ2-1, with D perhaps TRBD2 (5 bases). V dropped 0 bases and J dropped 9 bases, with 6 bases sitting between them. This CDR3 spans 12 amino acids. The V gene's germline CDR1 is LNHNV and CDR2 YYDKDF (reference sequence). For the CDR3, the DNA is TGTGCCACCAGCAGAGAGGCGGGTGAGCAGTTCTTC. Translating it yields CATSREAGEQFF. The full variable domain, with the rest looked up from reference TRBV15 and TRBJ2-1, is DAMVIQNPRYQVTQFGKPVTLSCSQTLNHNVMYWYQQKSSQAPKLLFHYYDKDFNNEADTPDNFQSRRPNTSFCFLDIRSPGLGDTAMYLCATSREAGEQFFGPGTRLTVL.

This chain uses TRBV7-8 with TRBJ2-5, with D possibly matching TRBD2 (6 bases). Germline lookup yields CDR1 SGHVS and CDR2 FQNEAQ. V gave up 5 bases and J gave up 2 bases, with 12 bases separating them. This CDR3 has 14 amino acids. This CDR3 is CASSLGTVQETQYF. CDR3 bases: TGTGCCAGCAGCCTCGGGACTGTACAAGAGACCCAGTACTTC. Together with reference TRBV7-8 and TRBJ2-5, the CDR3 gives the full variable domain: GAGVSQSPRYKVAKRGQDVALRCDPISGHVSLFWYQQALGQGPEFLTYFQNEAQLDKSGLPSDRFFAERPEGSVSTLKIQRTQQEDSAVYLCASSLGTVQETQYFGPGTRLLVL.

The rearrangement uses TRBV6-5 and TRBJ1-1; 8 nucleotides match TRBD1. V gave up 7 bases and J gave up 3 bases; unmatched junction bases: 7. The CDR3 sequence is 14 residues long. Germline V gives CDR1 MNHEY, CDR2 SVGAGI. DNA of the CDR3: TGTGCCAGCATACGACAGGGGTCGGACACTGAAGCTTTCTTT. Translated: CASIRQGSDTEAFF.

The V and J genes are TRBV2 and TRBJ1-4; 8 bases are a match to TRBD1. There are 14 residues in the CDR3. The germline V gene has CDR1 SNHLY and CDR2 FYNNEI. V trimming: 7 bases; J trimming: 4 bases; junction bases outside the gene matches: 5. The CDR3 reads CASTVDRGNEKLFF. For the CDR3, the DNA is TGTGCCAGCACCGTAGACAGGGGTAATGAAAAACTGTTTTTT.

The J gene is TRBJ1-2, the V gene TRBV12-5, with 7 bases matching TRBD1. Germline values: CDR1 LGHNT, CDR2 FRNRAP. This CDR3 comprises 17 residues. After removal of 6 bases from V and 3 bases from J, the junction contained 16 bases not matched to a gene. CDR3 amino acids: CASGSTPDRDGYYGYTF. In DNA, the CDR3 is TGTGCTAGTGGGAGTACCCCCGACAGGGACGGCTACTATGGCTACACCTTC.

CDR3: CASSLSRGPNYGYTF. The CDR3, as DNA: TGTGCCAGCAGCTTGTCCCGTGGGCCTAACTATGGCTACACCTTC. J is TRBJ1-2 and V is TRBV5-4; D is ambiguous. The length of the CDR3 is 15 residues. Germline V gene sequence: CDR1 SGHNT, CDR2 YYREEE (reference sequence). The ends were cut back, 1 base at V and 0 bases at J, with 10 bases in the middle.

This clone was recorded once. CDR3 DNA: TGCGCCAGCCAATCCATCCGTCGGACAGGGGGTTTCTACGAGCAGTACTTC. Encoded protein: CASQSIRRTGGFYEQYF. The chain employs TRBV10-2 and TRBJ2-7; 10 bases are a match to TRBD1. CDR1 WSHSY and CDR2 SAAADI come from the germline V gene. V lost 8 bases and J lost 3; bases outside the gene matches: 16. This CDR3 region has 17 residues.

The CDR3: CASSEAPQGRDFDSPLHF. In nucleotides, the CDR3 is TGTGCCAGCAGTGAGGCCCCGCAAGGGCGAGATTTTGATTCACCCCTCCACTTT. V gene TRBV6-4 combines with J gene TRBJ1-6; D ambiguous. V gave up 3 bases and J gave up 8 bases, with 23 bases separating them. The length of the CDR3 is 18 residues. Germline CDR1 reads MRHNA; CDR2 reads SNTAGT.

The V gene is TRBV18, the J gene TRBJ1-1; D is unclear. The CDR3 sequence is 13 residues long. The germline gives CDR1 KGHSH, CDR2 LQKENI. Trimming pared 5 bases from V and 1 base from J, leaving 8 bases between. Here the CDR3 reads CASSAEGNTEAFF. The CDR3 DNA reads TGTGCCAGCTCAGCAGAGGGGAACACTGAAGCTTTCTTT.

CDR3 in amino acids: CASSQESQGASYEQYF. The CDR3 region has the DNA TGCGCCAGCAGCCAAGAGTCACAGGGGGCTTCCTACGAGCAGTACTTC. J is TRBJ2-7 and V is TRBV4-3; TRBD1 aligns across 9 bases. CDR1 and CDR2 (germline): LGHNA, YSLEER. The CDR3 runs to 16 residues. V shed 0 bases and J 1 base; nucleotides not matched to a gene: 4.

The chain carries TRBV5-5 and TRBJ1-1; D unresolved. The CDR3 loop spans 12 amino acids. Germline CDR1 and CDR2: SGHKS and YYEKEE (reference sequence). The ends were cut back, 2 bases at V and 0 bases at J, with 2 bases in the middle. CDR3 nucleotides: TGTGCCAGCAGCTTTCTGAACACTGAAGCTTTCTTT. Amino acids: CASSFLNTEAFF.

As for this clone: One end of the junction fails to match germline, which may point to a read error. The chain has TRBV7-3 and TRBJ1-2; D is undetermined. Germline CDR1 reads SGHTA; CDR2 reads FQGTGA. The CDR3 sequence is 12 residues long. For the CDR3, the DNA is TGTGCCAGCAGCTTAACTTCCAGGCCCTTCGCCTTC. Translation: CASSLTSRPFAF.

The chain combines TRBV19 with TRBJ1-2; D is unclear. Germline V lookup: CDR1 LNHDA, CDR2 SQIVND (reference sequence). The CDR3 sequence is 16 residues long. V was cut by 2 bases and J by 1 base, with 14 bases left in between. CDR3 region: CASSITPGALNYGYTF. In nucleotides, the CDR3 is TGTGCCAGTAGTATAACCCCCGGAGCCCTTAACTATGGCTACACCTTC. The full variable domain, in which reference TRBV19 and TRBJ1-2 provide the parts outside the CDR3, is DGGITQSPKYLFRKEGQNVTLSCEQNLNHDAMYWYRQDPGQGLRLIYYSQIVNDFQKGDIAEGYSVSREKKESFPLTVTSAQKNPTAFYLCASSITPGALNYGYTFGSGTRLTVV.

Details on this clone: The junction shows a germline mismatch at one end, possibly a read error. Other DNA variants within this sample encode the same CDR3. The chain recombines TRBV2 with TRBJ2-1; the D is unclear. The CDR3 has 10 amino acids. Germline V lookup: CDR1 SNHLY, CDR2 FYNNEI. The DNA for the CDR3 is TGCGCCAGCAGTGACAATGAGCAGTTCTTC. Protein: CASSDNEQFF.

The chain is built from TRBV5-1 and TRBJ1-1; D is ambiguous. The length of the CDR3 is 12 residues. Trimming cost V 2 bases and J 0 bases, with 2 bases left between them. The germline V gene has CDR1 SGHRS and CDR2 YFSETQ. CDR3 DNA: TGCGCCAGCAGCTTAATGAACACTGAAGCTTTCTTT. Amino acid sequence: CASSLMNTEAFF.

The rearrangement links TRBV2 to TRBJ2-7; D possibly corresponds to TRBD1 (5 bases). Germline lookup yields CDR1 SNHLY and CDR2 FYNNEI. This CDR3 is built from 14 residues. V shed 4 bases and J shed 3 bases, with 13 bases lying between them. The CDR3 protein is CASSVGVDGYEQYF. In DNA, the CDR3 is TGTGCCAGCAGTGTAGGGGTAGACGGCTACGAGCAGTACTTC. Filled out from reference TRBV2 and TRBJ2-7, the complete variable domain reads EPEVTQTPSHQVTQMGQEVILRCVPISNHLYFYWYRQILGQKVEFLVSFYNNEISEKSEIFDDQFSVERPDGSNFTLKIRSTKLEDSAMYFCASSVGVDGYEQYFGPGTRLTVT.

About this clone itself: This sample includes further DNA sequences coding for the same CDR3. The rearrangement uses TRBV30 and TRBJ2-7; no clear D gene. CDR1 is GTSNPN, CDR2 SVGIG, per germline (reference sequence). This CDR3 comprises 11 residues. With 1 base removed from V and 2 bases from J, the gap between germline ends came to 3 bases. The CDR3 loop reads CAWSAPYEQYF. In DNA, the CDR3 is TGTGCCTGGAGTGCCCCCTACGAGCAGTACTTC.

The rearrangement joins TRBV6-4 to TRBJ1-2, with TRBD1 identical over 8 bases. There are 14 residues in the CDR3. V shed 0 bases, J shed 8 bases, and the junction held 5 bases outside the gene matches. Germline V gene sequence: CDR1 MRHNA, CDR2 SNTAGT. The CDR3 here is CASSDSQGAEGYTF. The CDR3 DNA reads TGTGCCAGCAGTGACTCGCAGGGGGCAGAAGGCTACACCTTC.

J is TRBJ2-7 and V is TRBV10-2; 7 bases fit TRBD1. The CDR3 has 14 amino acids. The V segment lost 6 bases and the J segment 0 bases; nucleotides outside the gene matches: 5. Germline CDR1 and CDR2: WSHSY and SAAADI. CDR3 loop: CASRAGTASYEQYF. The DNA of the CDR3 is TGCGCCAGCAGGGCCGGGACAGCCTCCTACGAGCAGTACTTC.

The chain uses TRBV7-7 and TRBJ2-2, with 9 nucleotides matching TRBD2. CDR1 and CDR2 (germline): SSHAT, FNYEAQ (reference sequence). Trimming took 5 bases from V and 7 from J; bases not matched to a gene: 11. This CDR3 contains 16 residues. The CDR3 DNA sequence: TGTGCCAGCAGCGCGAACCTAGCGGGGTCGGGCGGGGAGCTGTTTTTT. It codes for CASSANLAGSGGELFF.

The chain employs TRBV28 and TRBJ2-3; D is uncertain. Germline values: CDR1 MDHEN, CDR2 SYDVKM. Trimming removed 2 bases at V and 6 bases at J, with 9 bases between. The CDR3 is made up of 13 amino acids. The CDR3: CASSLPDRDTQYF. CDR3 DNA: TGTGCCAGCAGTTTACCCGACCGGGATACGCAGTATTTT.

The genes are TRBV7-3 and TRBJ2-2; D is ambiguous. Germline V gene sequence: CDR1 SGHTA, CDR2 FQGTGA. V was shortened by 1 base and J by 4 bases, with 1 base between the two germline ends. The CDR3 loop spans 12 amino acids. CDR3 in DNA: TGTGCCAGCAGCTTAAGCACCGGGGAGCTGTTTTTT. Translating gives CASSLSTGELFF.

This clone was observed a few times. This chain joins TRBV6-1 and TRBJ1-5; 10 nucleotides line up with TRBD1. The CDR3 is made up of 15 amino acids. Trimming took 0 bases from V and 6 from J; bases not matched to a gene: 2. The germline CDR1 and CDR2 sequences are MNHNS and SASEGT. In DNA form, the CDR3 reads TGTGCCAGCAGTGAAGCGACAGGGGGCTCTCAGCCCCAGCATTTT. It is translated as CASSEATGGSQPQHF.